The present T cell receptor beta chain was sequenced within a study of cytomegalovirus exposure and HLA in healthy donors. In the study overall: The same platform was used for the 95 to 150 validation repertoires and the approximately 670 first-cohort repertoires, a later analysis reported.

The CDR3 runs to 14 residues. V lost 4 bases and J 2 bases, leaving 10 bases between the germline ends. Germline V lookup: CDR1 MRHNA, CDR2 SNTAGT. General study results and limits: According to a subsequent analysis, TCR clusters from the first cohort were inclined to appear together in the 120 validation repertoires. A few CMV-associated chains were confirmed in vitro to be specific for CMV antigens.

About this clone: Its cognate antigen is unknown.

The assay was immunoSEQ multiplex PCR, and TCRdb's table has in-frame clones only and misses some. The sample has about 100,000 clones, under 85% seen once. Material: PBMCs. This clonotype was obtained from a woman under 30 in good health and CMV-seronegative. This chain joins TRBV6-4 and TRBJ2-3, with a weak D call TRBD2 (6 bases). As DNA, the CDR3 is TGTGCCAGCAGTGCGGGGGACCCCACAGATACGCAGTATTTT. Its translation: CASSAGDPTDTQYF.